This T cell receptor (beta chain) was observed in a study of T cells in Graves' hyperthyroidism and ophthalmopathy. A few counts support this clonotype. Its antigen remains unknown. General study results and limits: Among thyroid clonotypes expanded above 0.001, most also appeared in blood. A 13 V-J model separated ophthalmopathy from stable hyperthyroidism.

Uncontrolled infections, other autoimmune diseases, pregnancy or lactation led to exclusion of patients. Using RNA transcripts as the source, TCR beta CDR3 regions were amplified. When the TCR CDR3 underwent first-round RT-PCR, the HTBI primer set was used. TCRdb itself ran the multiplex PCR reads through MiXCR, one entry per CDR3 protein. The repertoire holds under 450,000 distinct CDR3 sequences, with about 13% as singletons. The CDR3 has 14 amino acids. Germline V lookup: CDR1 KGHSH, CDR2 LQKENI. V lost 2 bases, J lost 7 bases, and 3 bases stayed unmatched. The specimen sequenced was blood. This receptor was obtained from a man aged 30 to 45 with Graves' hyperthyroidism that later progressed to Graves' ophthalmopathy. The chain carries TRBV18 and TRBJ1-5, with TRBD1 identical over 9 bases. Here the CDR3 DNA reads TGTGCCAGCTCACCAAACGGACAGGGGCAGCCCCAGCATTTT. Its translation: CASSPNGQGQPQHF.